The clone carrying this T cell receptor (beta chain) was counted between two and nine times. Germline V gene lookup returns CDR1 LGHDT and CDR2 YNNKEL (reference sequence). CDR3 size: 13 residues. The sample originates from a study of blood T cells in healthy people across ages. Together with a sample-barcoded 5' primer, a J-beta primer mix was included in a second PCR lasting about 7 to 11 cycles. TCRdb processed the 5' RACE reads anew with MiXCR; each CDR3 protein has one entry. The sample carries more than 650,000 distinct CDR3 sequences, 22% recorded once. This chain links TRBV3-1 with TRBJ2-5, with a possible D match to TRBD2 (5 bases). TRBJ2-7 matches the DNA end more closely, so the J call is doubtful. The receptor was derived from a man in his 70s in good health. What was sequenced was blood. In DNA form, the CDR3 reads TGTGCCAGGTTTGGACTGCACCACTACGAGCAGTACGTC. Translation: CARFGLHHYEQYV.